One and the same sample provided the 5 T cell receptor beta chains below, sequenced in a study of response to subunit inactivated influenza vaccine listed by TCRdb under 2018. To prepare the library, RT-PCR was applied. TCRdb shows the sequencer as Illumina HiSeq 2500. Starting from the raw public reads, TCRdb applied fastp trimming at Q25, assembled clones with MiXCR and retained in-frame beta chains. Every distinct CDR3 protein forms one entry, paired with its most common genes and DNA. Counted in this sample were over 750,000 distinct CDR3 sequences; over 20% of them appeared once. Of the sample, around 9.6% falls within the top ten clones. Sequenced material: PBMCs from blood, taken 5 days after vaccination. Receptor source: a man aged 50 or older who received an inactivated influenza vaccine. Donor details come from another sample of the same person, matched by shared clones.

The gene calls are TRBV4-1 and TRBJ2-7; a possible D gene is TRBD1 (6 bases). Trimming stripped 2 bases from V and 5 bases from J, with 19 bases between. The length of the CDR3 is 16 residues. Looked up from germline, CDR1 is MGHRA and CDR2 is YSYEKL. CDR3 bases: TGCGCCAGCAGCCAACGGGCTAAGACAGGACGGAACGAGCAGTACTTC. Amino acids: CASSQRAKTGRNEQYF.

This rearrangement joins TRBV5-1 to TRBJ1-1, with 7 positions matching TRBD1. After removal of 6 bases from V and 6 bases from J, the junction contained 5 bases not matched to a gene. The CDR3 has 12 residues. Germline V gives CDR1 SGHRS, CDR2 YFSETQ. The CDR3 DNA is TGCGCCAGCACCCGGACAGGCTCTGAAGCTTTCTTT. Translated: CASTRTGSEAFF.

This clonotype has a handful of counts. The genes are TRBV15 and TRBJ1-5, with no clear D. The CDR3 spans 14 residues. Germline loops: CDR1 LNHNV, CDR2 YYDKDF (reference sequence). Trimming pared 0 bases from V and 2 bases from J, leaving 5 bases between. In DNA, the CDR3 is TGTGCCACCAGCAGAGATGGGGGCAATCAGCCCCAGCATTTT. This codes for CATSRDGGNQPQHF.

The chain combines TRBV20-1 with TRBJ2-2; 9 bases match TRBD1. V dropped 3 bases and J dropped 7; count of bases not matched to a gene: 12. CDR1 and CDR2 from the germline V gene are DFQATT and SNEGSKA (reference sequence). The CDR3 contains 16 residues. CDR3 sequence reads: CSARDSGTGLGGELFF. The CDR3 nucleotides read TGCAGTGCTAGGGATTCCGGGACAGGGCTTGGCGGGGAGCTGTTTTTT.

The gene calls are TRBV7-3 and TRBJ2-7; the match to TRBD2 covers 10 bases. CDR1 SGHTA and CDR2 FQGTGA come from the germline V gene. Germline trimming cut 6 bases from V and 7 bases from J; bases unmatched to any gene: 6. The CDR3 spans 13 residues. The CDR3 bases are TGTGCCAGCAGTAGGGGGACTAGCGAGGAGCAGTACTTC. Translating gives CASSRGTSEEQYF.